This T cell receptor beta chain was documented in a study of blood T cell repertoires in COVID-19. Study-level background: From the United States, Italy and Spain came samples of acute and convalescent COVID-19.

Original processing methods: Reference gene primer amplification gave nucleated cell count estimates. Only in-frame clones appear in the TCRdb table, and some are missing; sequencing was by immunoSEQ multiplex PCR. That table gives V, J and clone size, and the DNA gave D and trimming. The sample records about half a million clones, roughly 89% being singletons. The table lists this clone with a count of one. This receptor was taken from a man aged 18 to 35 with COVID-19, enrolled during active disease. Input material: peripheral blood.

For the CDR3, the DNA is TGTGCCAGCAGCACAGGGGTTGGAGATGGCTACACCTTC. It encodes CASSTGVGDGYTF. The chain has TRBV11-2 and TRBJ1-2; the match to TRBD1 covers 7 bases. In germline, CDR1 is SGHAT, CDR2 FQNNGV. The CDR3 has 13 residues. V shed 5 bases and J 6 bases; nucleotides not matched to a gene: 6. The variable domain in full, with the rest retrieved from reference TRBV11-2 and TRBJ1-2, is EAGVAQSPRYKIIEKRQSVAFWCNPISGHATLYWYQQILGQGPKLLIQFQNNGVVDDSQLPKDRFSAERLKGVDSTLKIQPAKLEDSAVYLCASSTGVGDGYTFGSGTRLTVV.